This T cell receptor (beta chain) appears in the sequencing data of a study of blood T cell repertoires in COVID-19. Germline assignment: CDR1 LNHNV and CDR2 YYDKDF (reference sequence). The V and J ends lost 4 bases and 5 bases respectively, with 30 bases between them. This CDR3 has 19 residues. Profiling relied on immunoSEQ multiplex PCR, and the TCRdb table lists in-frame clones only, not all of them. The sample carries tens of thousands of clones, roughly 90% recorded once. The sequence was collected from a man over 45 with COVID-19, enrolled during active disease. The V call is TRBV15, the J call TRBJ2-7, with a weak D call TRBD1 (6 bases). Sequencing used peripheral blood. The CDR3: CATSKTMHWGYRAEDEQYF. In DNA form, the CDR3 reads TGTGCCACCAGCAAGACCATGCACTGGGGGTACAGGGCTGAAGACGAGCAGTACTTC.